The source of this T cell receptor beta chain is a study of shared T cell receptors in the human thymus. The table came from immunoSEQ multiplex PCR; TCRdb's copy has only in-frame clones and leaves some out. The table shows 500,000 to 850,000 clones, with around 87% occurring only once. These data were also reused for a study on human thymus T cells. That source notes: Resected material from corrective heart surgery provided the thymus tissue analysed.

Sequenced material: thymocytes. The source of this sequence is a boy less than two years old with a congenital heart defect.

This CDR3 is CASNQGGYQPQHF. CDR3 in DNA: TGTGCCAGCAATCAGGGGGGATATCAGCCCCAGCATTTT. V usage is TRBV2 and J usage is TRBJ1-5; 7 bases map to TRBD1. Trimming at V came to 7 bases and at J to 5 bases, leaving 5 bases not matched to a gene. Germline assignment: CDR1 SNHLY and CDR2 FYNNEI. The CDR3 sequence is 13 residues long.